The present TCR beta chain was sequenced within a study of cytotoxic CD8 clonotypes in ibrutinib-treated CLL. The method was immunoSEQ multiplex PCR; TCRdb's version includes in-frame clones alone and lacks a portion of them. Among some 140,000 clones listed, 85% to 95% were seen once. The sequencing here drew on PBMCs, taken after 12 months of ibrutinib treatment. The source of this sequence is a human donor with chronic lymphocytic leukemia.

CDR3 region: CASSLFRLLTYEQYF. The DNA of the CDR3 is TGTGCCAGCAGTTTATTTCGGCTACTGACCTACGAGCAGTACTTC. V gene TRBV28 combines with J gene TRBJ2-7, with D unresolved. CDR3 size: 15 residues. V was shortened by 1 base and J by 2 bases, with 12 bases between the two germline ends. CDR1 is MDHEN and CDR2 is SYDVKM in the germline V gene.